The 10 T cell receptor beta chains below come from one sample, sequenced in a study of T cell repertoires in cytomegalovirus infection. TCRdb re-called the reads with MiXCR, one entry per CDR3 protein. The data hold roughly 100,000 distinct CDR3 sequences, with approximately 15% observed a single time. Sequencing input: PBMCs. The receptor set was obtained from a human donor in good health (CMV status not recorded). Some clones in this sample may be carry-over from other donors' samples.

This clonotype was observed a handful of times. The CDR3 nucleotides are TGCAGCGTTGGTACTAGCGGGGCCGCGTCGCAGTATTTT. It translates to CSVGTSGAASQYF. The V and J genes are TRBV29-1 and TRBJ2-3; 10 bases agree with TRBD2. The V gene end was trimmed by 4 bases and the J gene end by 10 bases; junction bases not matched to a gene: 8. Germline values: CDR1 SQVTM, CDR2 ANQGSEA. The CDR3 length is 13 residues.

This chain joins TRBV6-2 or TRBV6-3 and TRBJ2-7; 11 bases align to TRBD2. There are 15 residues in the CDR3. The trim removed 4 bases at V and 2 bases at J, leaving 4 bases unmatched. Germline-derived CDR1 and CDR2 are MNHEY and SVGEGT. CDR3 DNA: TGTGCCAGCAGTTCTGGGGGACTAGCGGCCTACGAGCAGTACTTC. This gives the protein CASSSGGLAAYEQYF.

This clonotype appeared a few times. The chain has TRBV19 and TRBJ2-2; a weak D match, TRBD2 (6 bases). Germline CDR1 is LNHDA and CDR2 is SQIVND (reference sequence). This CDR3 has 14 residues. V was cut by 7 bases and J by 1 base, with 10 bases left in between. The DNA for the CDR3 is TGTGCCAGTATGCCCGGGGGGAACACCGGGGAGCTGTTTTTT. It codes for CASMPGGNTGELFF.

This clonotype was found a few times. This rearrangement joins TRBV6-8 to TRBJ2-3; D is uncertain. V was cut by 0 bases and J by 6 bases, with 13 bases left in between. CDR1 MNHGY and CDR2 SAAAGT come from the germline V gene. CDR3 length: 15 amino acids. CDR3: CASSYSSIGPDTQYF. The CDR3 DNA reads as TGTGCCAGCAGTTACTCATCGATTGGCCCCGATACGCAGTATTTT.

As to this clonotype: A read error may explain this, as a much larger clone is one base away. The V call is TRBV7-9, the J call TRBJ2-1, with 10 bases identical to TRBD2. CDR1 is SEHNR and CDR2 is FQNEAQ in the germline V gene (reference sequence). The CDR3 runs to 17 residues. This CDR3 is CASSFLASGGLHNDQFF. CDR3 nucleotide sequence: TGTGCCAGCAGCTTCTTAGCTAGCGGGGGACTCCACAATGATCAGTTCTTC.

V gene TRBV6-5 combines with J gene TRBJ2-7; a possible D gene is TRBD2 (5 bases). CDR1 and CDR2 from the germline V gene are MNHEY and SVGAGI. Trimming shortened V by 4 bases and J by 4 bases, and 17 bases separated the two germline ends. The CDR3 loop spans 15 amino acids. CDR3 sequence (DNA): TGTGCCAGCAGTTCTTCCGCCACGGGGATTTACGAGCAGTACTTC. It codes for CASSSSATGIYEQYF.

At least ten counts were recorded for this clonotype. The chain uses TRBV7-9 and TRBJ1-4; D not resolved. Germline CDR1 is SEHNR and CDR2 is FQNEAQ (reference sequence). Trimming stripped 7 bases from V and 3 bases from J, with 12 bases between. This CDR3 has 14 amino acids. CDR3 bases: TGTGCCAGCACCCTGACGGAAGCTAATGAAAAACTGTTTTTT. Translated, it gives CASTLTEANEKLFF.

This clonotype occurred many times. V usage is TRBV7-3 and J usage is TRBJ2-1; possibly TRBD2 for D (5 bases). Per germline, CDR1 SGHTA and CDR2 FQGTGA. Trimming removed 5 bases from V and 10 bases from J, with 24 bases in between. This CDR3 has 16 residues. CDR3 bases: TGTGCCAGCAGCAACCCTCGCGGGCAGCGCAGCGGCGAGCAGTTCTTC. It encodes CASSNPRGQRSGEQFF.

The V call is TRBV2, the J call TRBJ2-2, with D perhaps TRBD1 or TRBD2 (5 bases each). This CDR3 spans 13 amino acids. CDR1 and CDR2 (germline): SNHLY, FYNNEI. V dropped 9 bases and J dropped 8 bases, with 16 bases sitting between them. The CDR3 is CASRDGARGELFF. The CDR3 DNA sequence: TGTGCCAGTCGGGACGGGGCGAGGGGGGAGCTGTTTTTT.

This clonotype was counted at least ten times. The chain recombines TRBV7-9 with TRBJ2-1, with D tentatively TRBD1 or TRBD2 (5 bases each). Trimming took 7 bases from V and 11 from J, leaving 12 bases between them. Looked up from germline, CDR1 is SEHNR and CDR2 is FQNEAQ (reference sequence). The CDR3 has 11 residues. DNA of the CDR3: TGTGCCAGCAACATCCGGGACCAGCAGTTCTTC. The encoded protein is CASNIRDQQFF.